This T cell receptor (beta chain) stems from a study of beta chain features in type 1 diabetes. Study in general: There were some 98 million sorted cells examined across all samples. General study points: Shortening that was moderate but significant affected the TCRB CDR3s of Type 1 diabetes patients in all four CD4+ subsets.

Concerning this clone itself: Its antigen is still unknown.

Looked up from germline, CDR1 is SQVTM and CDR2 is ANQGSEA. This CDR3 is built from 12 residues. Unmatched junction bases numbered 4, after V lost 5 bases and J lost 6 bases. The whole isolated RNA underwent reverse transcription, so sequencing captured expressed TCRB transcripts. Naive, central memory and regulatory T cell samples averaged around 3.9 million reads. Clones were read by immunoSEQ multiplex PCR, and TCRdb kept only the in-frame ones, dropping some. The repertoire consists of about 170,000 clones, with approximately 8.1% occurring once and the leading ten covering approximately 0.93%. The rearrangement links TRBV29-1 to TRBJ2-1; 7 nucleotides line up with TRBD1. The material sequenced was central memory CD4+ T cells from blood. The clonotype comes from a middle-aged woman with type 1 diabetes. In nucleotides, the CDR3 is TGCAGCGTTTCTAACAGGGGCAATGAGCAGTTCTTC. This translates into CSVSNRGNEQFF.